The clone carrying this T cell receptor (beta chain) was counted many times. Its antigen is currently unknown. This specimen belongs to a study of post-analysis software for immune sequencing data. Study-level findings and limits: Controls had significantly higher normalized Chao1 diversity than multiple sclerosis patients. Roughly five TRBV segments, including TRBV5-6, TRBV5-1 and TRBV20-1, were more frequent in patients than controls.

Unique molecular identifiers were carried by the TCR beta cDNA libraries. TCRdb recomputed calls from the PCR reads with MiXCR, one row per CDR3 protein. The sample has hundreds of thousands of distinct CDR3 sequences, 36% seen once. Germline V gene lookup returns CDR1 LGHDT and CDR2 YNNKEL (reference sequence). J was trimmed by 3 bases and V by 1 base; bases with no gene match: 5. The CDR3 totals 16 residues. Sequenced sample: blood. The chain has TRBV3-1 and TRBJ2-1; 8 bases are a match to TRBD2. The source is a girl aged 5-17 years with multiple sclerosis. CDR3 protein: CASSQVESGSYNEQFF. CDR3 DNA sequence: TGTGCCAGCAGCCAAGTAGAAAGCGGGAGCTACAATGAGCAGTTCTTC.